The T cell receptor beta chain under discussion was sequenced for a study of T cell repertoires in cytomegalovirus infection. Study overall: Shared public TCR beta signatures pointed to both CMV infection and a matching HLA type. General observations from the study: Summed frequency of shared TCR beta families picked out CMV carriers who also had the relevant HLA. Dominant in the ex vivo response were TCR beta clonotypes restricted by HLA-C and specific for CMV.

TCRdb fed the reads into MiXCR, producing one record per CDR3 protein. The sample consists of approximately 500,000 distinct CDR3 sequences, approximately 15% of them appearing once. This CDR3 region has 15 residues. The germline CDR1 and CDR2 sequences are WNHNN and SYGVQD (reference sequence). V was shortened by 3 bases and J by 5 bases, with 16 bases between the two germline ends. A word on this clonotype: The antigen is not known.

The sample taken for sequencing was CD8+ T cells from PBMCs. The genes are TRBV10-1 and TRBJ2-5, with a tentative D call TRBD2 (6 bases). This TCR was recovered from a human donor in good health (CMV status not recorded). Some clones in this sample may be carry-over from other donors' samples. The chain's CDR3 is CASSDSRLGRETQYF. In DNA form, the CDR3 reads TGCGCCAGCAGTGATTCGAGGCTGGGGAGGGAGACCCAGTACTTC.